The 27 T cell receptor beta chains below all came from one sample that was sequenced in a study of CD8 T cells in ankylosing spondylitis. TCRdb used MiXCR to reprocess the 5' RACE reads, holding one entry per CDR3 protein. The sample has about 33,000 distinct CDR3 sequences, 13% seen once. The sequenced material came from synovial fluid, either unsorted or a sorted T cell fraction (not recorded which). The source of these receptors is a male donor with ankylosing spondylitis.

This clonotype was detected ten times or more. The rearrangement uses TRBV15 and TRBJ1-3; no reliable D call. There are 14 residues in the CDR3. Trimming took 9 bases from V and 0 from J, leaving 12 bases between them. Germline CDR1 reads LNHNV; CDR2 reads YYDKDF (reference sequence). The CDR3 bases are TGTGCCACTGCCGGACTCTACTCTGGAAACACCATATATTTT. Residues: CATAGLYSGNTIYF.

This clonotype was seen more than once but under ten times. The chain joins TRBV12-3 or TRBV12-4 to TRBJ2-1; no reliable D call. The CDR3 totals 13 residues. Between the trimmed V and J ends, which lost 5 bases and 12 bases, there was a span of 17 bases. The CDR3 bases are TGTGCCAGCAGTAAGAGAGTGACCCTAGGGCAGTTCTTC. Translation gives CASSKRVTLGQFF.

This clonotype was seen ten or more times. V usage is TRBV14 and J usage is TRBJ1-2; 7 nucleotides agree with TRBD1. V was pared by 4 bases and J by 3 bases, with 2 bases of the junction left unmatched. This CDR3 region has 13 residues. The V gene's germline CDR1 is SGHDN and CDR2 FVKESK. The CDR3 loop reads CASSLTGDYGYTF. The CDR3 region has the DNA TGTGCCAGCAGCCTCACAGGGGACTATGGCTACACCTTC.

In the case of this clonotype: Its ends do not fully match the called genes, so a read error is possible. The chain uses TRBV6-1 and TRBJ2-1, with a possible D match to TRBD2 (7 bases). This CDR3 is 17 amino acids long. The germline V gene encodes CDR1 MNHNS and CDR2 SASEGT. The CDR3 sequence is CPSRGGGSPLGTNEQFF. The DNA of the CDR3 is TGCCCCAGCCGTGGGGGCGGGAGCCCCCTTGGAACGAATGAGCAGTTCTTC.

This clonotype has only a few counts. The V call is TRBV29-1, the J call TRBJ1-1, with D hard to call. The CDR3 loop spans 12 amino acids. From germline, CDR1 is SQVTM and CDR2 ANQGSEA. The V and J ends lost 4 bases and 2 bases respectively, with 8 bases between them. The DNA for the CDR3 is TGCAGCGTTGGGCGGACCAACACTGAAGCTTTCTTT. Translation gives CSVGRTNTEAFF.

The CDR3: CASSDSASGGGNEQFF. CDR3 DNA sequence: TGTGCCAGCAGTGACTCAGCTAGCGGGGGCGGCAATGAGCAGTTCTTC. The chain has TRBV6-4 and TRBJ2-1, with 10 bases identical to TRBD2. Germline-derived CDR1 and CDR2 are MRHNA and SNTAGT. J lost 6 bases, V lost 0 bases, and 5 bases had no gene match. This CDR3 spans 16 amino acids.

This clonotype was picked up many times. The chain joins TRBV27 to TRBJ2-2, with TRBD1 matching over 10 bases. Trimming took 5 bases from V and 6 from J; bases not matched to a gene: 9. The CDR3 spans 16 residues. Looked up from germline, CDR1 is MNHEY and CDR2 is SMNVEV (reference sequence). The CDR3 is CASSRRDRGVPGELFF. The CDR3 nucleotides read TGTGCCAGCAGTCGCCGGGACAGGGGTGTACCCGGGGAGCTGTTTTTT.

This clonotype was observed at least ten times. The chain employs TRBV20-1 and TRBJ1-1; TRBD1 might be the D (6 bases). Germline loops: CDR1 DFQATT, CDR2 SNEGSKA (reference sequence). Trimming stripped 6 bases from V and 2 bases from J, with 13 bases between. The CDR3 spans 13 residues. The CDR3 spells CSAVRGGNTEAFF. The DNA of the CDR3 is TGCAGTGCCGTCAGGGGAGGTAACACTGAAGCTTTCTTT.

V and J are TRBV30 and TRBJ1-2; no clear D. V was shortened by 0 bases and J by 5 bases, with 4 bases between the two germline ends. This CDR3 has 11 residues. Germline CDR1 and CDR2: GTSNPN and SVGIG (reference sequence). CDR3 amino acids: CAWSVGYGYTF. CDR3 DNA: TGTGCCTGGAGTGTTGGTTATGGCTACACCTTC.

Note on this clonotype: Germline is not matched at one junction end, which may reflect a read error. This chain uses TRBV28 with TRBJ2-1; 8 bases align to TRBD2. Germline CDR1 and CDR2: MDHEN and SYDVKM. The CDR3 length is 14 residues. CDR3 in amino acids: CASSPGLAVFRWVF. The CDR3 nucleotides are TGTGCCAGCAGTCCAGGACTAGCCGTTTTTCGCTGGGTCTTC.

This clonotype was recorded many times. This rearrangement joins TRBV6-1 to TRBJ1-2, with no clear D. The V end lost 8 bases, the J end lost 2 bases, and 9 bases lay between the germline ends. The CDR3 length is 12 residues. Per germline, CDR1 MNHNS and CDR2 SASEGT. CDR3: CASGEENYGYTF. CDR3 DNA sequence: TGTGCCAGCGGGGAGGAAAACTATGGCTACACCTTC.

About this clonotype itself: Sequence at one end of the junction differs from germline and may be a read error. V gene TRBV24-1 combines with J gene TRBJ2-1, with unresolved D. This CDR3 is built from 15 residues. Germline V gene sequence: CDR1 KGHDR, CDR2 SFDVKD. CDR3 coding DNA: TGCTGCAGTGCGAGCCTGGGTCCGGACTACAATGAGCAGTTCTTC. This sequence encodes CCSASLGPDYNEQFF.

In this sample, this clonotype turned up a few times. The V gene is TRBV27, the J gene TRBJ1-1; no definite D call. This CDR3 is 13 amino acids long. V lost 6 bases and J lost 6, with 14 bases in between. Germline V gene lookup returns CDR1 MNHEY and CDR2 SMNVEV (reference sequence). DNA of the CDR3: TGTGCCAGCAGATCCCAATCGGCATCTGAAGCTTTCTTT. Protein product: CASRSQSASEAFF.

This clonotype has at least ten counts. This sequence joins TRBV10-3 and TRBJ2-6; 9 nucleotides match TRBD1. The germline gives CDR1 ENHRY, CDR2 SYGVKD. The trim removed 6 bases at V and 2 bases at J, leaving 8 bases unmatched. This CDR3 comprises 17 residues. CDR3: CAIRGTGWGPGANVLTF. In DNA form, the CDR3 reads TGTGCCATCAGAGGGACAGGGTGGGGGCCTGGGGCCAACGTCCTGACTTTC.

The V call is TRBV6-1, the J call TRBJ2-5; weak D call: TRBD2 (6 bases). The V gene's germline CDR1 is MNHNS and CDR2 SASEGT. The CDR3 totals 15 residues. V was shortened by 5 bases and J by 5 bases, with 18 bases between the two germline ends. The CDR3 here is CASSPTRGAYETQYF. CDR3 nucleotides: TGTGCCAGCAGTCCAACGCGGGGAGCGTACGAGACCCAGTACTTC.

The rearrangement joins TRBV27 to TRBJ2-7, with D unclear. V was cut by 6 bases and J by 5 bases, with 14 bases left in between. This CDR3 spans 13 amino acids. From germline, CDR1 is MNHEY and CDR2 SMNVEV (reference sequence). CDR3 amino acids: CASRNLGYDEQYF. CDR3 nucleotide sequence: TGTGCCAGCAGGAATTTGGGCTACGACGAGCAGTACTTC.

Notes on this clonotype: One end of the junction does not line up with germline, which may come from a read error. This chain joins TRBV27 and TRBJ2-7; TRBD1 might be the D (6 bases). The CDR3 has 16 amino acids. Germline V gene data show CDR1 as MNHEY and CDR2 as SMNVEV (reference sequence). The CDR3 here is CDSSLILGQGPYEQYF. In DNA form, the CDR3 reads TGTGACAGCAGTTTAATTTTAGGGCAGGGGCCATACGAGCAGTACTTC.

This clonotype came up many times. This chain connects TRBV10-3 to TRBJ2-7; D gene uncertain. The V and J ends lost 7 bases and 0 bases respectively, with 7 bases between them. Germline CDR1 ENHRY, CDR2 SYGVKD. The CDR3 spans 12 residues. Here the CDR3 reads CAINGDSYEQYF. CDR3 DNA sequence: TGTGCCATCAATGGGGACTCCTACGAGCAGTACTTC.

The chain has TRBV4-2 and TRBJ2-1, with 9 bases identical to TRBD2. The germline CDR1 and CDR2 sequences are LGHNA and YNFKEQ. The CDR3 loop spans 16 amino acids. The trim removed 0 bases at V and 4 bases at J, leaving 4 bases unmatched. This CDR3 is CASSQEGLAGYNEQFF. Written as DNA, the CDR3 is TGTGCCAGCAGCCAAGAGGGGCTAGCGGGGTACAATGAGCAGTTCTTC.

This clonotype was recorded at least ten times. The CDR3 DNA follows: TGTGCCAGCAGTTCCACAGGGTTAGATACGCAGTATTTT. It translates to CASSSTGLDTQYF. The gene calls are TRBV12-3 or TRBV12-4 and TRBJ2-3, with D perhaps TRBD1 (6 bases). The ends were cut back, 4 bases at V and 5 bases at J, with 10 bases in the middle. This CDR3 contains 13 residues.

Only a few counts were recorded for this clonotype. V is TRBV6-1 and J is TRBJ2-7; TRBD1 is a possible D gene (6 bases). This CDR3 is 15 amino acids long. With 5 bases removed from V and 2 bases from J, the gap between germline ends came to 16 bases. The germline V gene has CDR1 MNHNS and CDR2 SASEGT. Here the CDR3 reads CASSPVLGAAYEQYF. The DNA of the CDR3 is TGTGCCAGCAGTCCCGTGTTGGGGGCGGCCTACGAGCAGTACTTC.

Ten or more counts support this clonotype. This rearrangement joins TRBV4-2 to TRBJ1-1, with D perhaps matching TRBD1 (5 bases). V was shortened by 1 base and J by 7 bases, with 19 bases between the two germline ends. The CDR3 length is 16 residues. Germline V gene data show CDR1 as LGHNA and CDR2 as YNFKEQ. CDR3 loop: CASSQVIGTGGYEAFF. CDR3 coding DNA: TGTGCCAGCAGCCAAGTGATCGGGACCGGCGGGTATGAAGCTTTCTTT.

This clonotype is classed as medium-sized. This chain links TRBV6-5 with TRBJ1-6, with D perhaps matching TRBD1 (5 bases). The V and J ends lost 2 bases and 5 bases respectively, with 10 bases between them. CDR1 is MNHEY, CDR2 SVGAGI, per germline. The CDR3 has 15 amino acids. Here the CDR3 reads CASSYSTGDNSPLHF. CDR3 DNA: TGTGCCAGCAGTTACAGTACAGGAGATAATTCACCCCTCCACTTT.

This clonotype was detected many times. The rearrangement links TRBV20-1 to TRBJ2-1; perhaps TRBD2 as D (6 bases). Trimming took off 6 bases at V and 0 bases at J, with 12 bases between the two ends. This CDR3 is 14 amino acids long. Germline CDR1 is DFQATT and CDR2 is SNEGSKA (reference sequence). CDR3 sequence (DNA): TGCAGTGCGATAAATAGCGGCTCCTACAATGAGCAGTTCTTC. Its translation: CSAINSGSYNEQFF.

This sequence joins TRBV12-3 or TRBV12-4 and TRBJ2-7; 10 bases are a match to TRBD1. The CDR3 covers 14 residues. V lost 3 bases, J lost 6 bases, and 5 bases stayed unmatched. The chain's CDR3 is CASSFGDRGTEQYF. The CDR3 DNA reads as TGTGCCAGCAGTTTTGGGGACAGGGGAACCGAGCAGTACTTC.

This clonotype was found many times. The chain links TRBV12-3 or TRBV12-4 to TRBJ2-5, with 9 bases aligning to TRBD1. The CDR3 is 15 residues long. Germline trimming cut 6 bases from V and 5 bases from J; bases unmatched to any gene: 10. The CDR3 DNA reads TGTGCCAGCAGCCTCGGACAGGGGTTGTGGGAGACCCAGTACTTC. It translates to CASSLGQGLWETQYF.

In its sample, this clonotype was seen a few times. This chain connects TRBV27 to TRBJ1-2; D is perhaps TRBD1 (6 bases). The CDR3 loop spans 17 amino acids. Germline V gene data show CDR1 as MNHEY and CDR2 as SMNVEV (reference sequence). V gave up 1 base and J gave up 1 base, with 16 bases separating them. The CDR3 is CASSLYWGREDNYGYTF. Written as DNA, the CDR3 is TGTGCCAGCAGTTTATATTGGGGGCGCGAGGATAACTATGGCTACACCTTC.